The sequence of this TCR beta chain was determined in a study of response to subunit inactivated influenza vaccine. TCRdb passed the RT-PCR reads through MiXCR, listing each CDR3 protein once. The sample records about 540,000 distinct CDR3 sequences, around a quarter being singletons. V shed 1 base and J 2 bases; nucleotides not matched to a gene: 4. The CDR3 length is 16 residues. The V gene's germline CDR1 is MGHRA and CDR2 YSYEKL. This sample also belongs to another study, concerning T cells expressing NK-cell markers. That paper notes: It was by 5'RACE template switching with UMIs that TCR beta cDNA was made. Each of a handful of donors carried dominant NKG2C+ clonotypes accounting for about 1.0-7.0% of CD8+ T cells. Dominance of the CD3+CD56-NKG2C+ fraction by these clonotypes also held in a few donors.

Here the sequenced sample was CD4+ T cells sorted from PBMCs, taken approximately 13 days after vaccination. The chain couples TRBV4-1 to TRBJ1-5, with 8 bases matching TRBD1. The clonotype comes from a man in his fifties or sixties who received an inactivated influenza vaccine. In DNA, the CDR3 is TGCGCCAGCAGCCAAGGTTCGACAGGGGGCAATCAGCCCCAGCATTTT. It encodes CASSQGSTGGNQPQHF.